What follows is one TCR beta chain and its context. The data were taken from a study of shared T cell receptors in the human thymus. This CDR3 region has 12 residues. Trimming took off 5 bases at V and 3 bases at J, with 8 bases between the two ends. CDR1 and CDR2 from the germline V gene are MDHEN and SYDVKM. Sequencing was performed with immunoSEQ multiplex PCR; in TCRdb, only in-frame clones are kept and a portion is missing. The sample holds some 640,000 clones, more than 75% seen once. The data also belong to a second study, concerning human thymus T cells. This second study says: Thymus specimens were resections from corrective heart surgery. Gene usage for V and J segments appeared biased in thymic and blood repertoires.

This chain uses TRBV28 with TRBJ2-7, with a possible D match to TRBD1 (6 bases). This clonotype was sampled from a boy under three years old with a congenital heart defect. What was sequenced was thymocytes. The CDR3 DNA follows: TGTGCCAGCAGTACAGGGAACTACGAGCAGTACTTC. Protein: CASSTGNYEQYF.